Each of the 10 T cell receptor beta chains below was sequenced from the same sample in a study of siplizumab effects on memory and regulatory T cells. Profiled with immunoSEQ multiplex PCR; TCRdb holds only in-frame clones, not every one. This sample has some 97,000 clones, with 91% found just once. Sequencing used CD4+ T cells sorted from blood. The source of these receptors is a human donor in good health. Some clones in this sample may be carry-over from other donors' samples.

The rearrangement links TRBV5-8 to TRBJ1-1; D remains ambiguous. CDR1 is SGHTS and CDR2 is YDEGEE in the germline V gene. Trimming removed 2 bases from V and 2 bases from J, with 10 bases in between. This CDR3 has 14 residues. For the CDR3, the DNA is TGTGCCAGCAGCTTCACCGTAACCAACACTGAAGCTTTCTTT. Translated: CASSFTVTNTEAFF.

This clone was recorded at least ten times. The V gene is TRBV14, the J gene TRBJ2-2; D is undetermined. Germline values: CDR1 SGHDN, CDR2 FVKESK. The V and J ends lost 0 bases and 1 base respectively, with 3 bases between them. CDR3 size: 14 residues. The CDR3 DNA follows: TGTGCCAGCAGCCAAGATTTGAACACCGGGGAGCTGTTTTTT. Translating it yields CASSQDLNTGELFF.

This rearrangement joins TRBV9 to TRBJ1-5, with D maybe TRBD1 (6 bases). Trimming cost V 3 bases and J 0 bases, with 22 bases left between them. The V gene's germline CDR1 is SGDLS and CDR2 YYNGEE. This CDR3 contains 19 residues. CDR3 amino acids: CASSATERQEYLSNQPQHF. The CDR3 bases are TGTGCCAGCAGCGCCACCGAAAGACAGGAGTACCTTAGCAATCAGCCCCAGCATTTT.

This chain links TRBV27 with TRBJ2-3, with 14 positions matching TRBD2. Losses at the gene ends were 5 bases for V and 6 bases for J; bases not matched to a gene: 19. This CDR3 contains 20 residues. Germline CDR1 and CDR2: MNHEY and SMNVEV (reference sequence). CDR3: CASSSTGTSGSWSIGDTQYF. DNA for the CDR3: TGTGCCAGCAGTAGCACGGGGACTAGCGGGAGTTGGTCGATCGGGGATACGCAGTATTTT.

The rearrangement links TRBV7-3 to TRBJ2-1; the match to TRBD2 covers 8 bases. After removal of 7 bases from V and 7 bases from J, the junction contained 9 bases not matched to a gene. Germline V gene sequence: CDR1 SGHTA, CDR2 FQGTGA. This CDR3 contains 14 residues. The CDR3 DNA follows: TGTGCCAGCACCATATCAAGCGGGAGTAATGAGCAGTTCTTC. It yields the protein CASTISSGSNEQFF.

The rearrangement uses TRBV29-1 and TRBJ1-2; no clear D. The CDR3 runs to 13 residues. Trimming cost V 0 bases and J 5 bases, with 10 bases left between them. Germline CDR1 reads SQVTM; CDR2 reads ANQGSEA. The CDR3 nucleotides are TGCAGCGTTGAAGATTCAACTCGGTATGGCTACACCTTC. Protein sequence: CSVEDSTRYGYTF.

The chain recombines TRBV6-5 with TRBJ1-5; a possible D gene is TRBD1 (6 bases). The V end was cut by 5 bases, the J end by 4 bases, with 12 bases between. Germline V CDR1 and CDR2: MNHEY, SVGAGI. The CDR3 is made up of 14 amino acids. CDR3 DNA: TGTGCCAGCAGTCGACGACAGGAAAATCAGCCCCAGCATTTT. As protein: CASSRRQENQPQHF.

The chain recombines TRBV30 with TRBJ1-2; TRBD1 matches at 9 bases. The germline gives CDR1 GTSNPN, CDR2 SVGIG (reference sequence). The junction had 8 bases not matched to a gene; V was cut back by 4 bases and J by 8 bases. This CDR3 comprises 13 residues. The CDR3 DNA sequence: TGTGCCTGGACCCGACAGGGGACAGGGGGCTACACCTTC. It codes for CAWTRQGTGGYTF.

CDR3 sequence reads: CAWSEMAGIYGYTF. Written as DNA, the CDR3 is TGTGCCTGGAGTGAAATGGCAGGCATTTATGGCTACACCTTC. This chain joins TRBV30 and TRBJ1-2, with D unresolved. The CDR3 length is 14 residues. Germline V gives CDR1 GTSNPN, CDR2 SVGIG (reference sequence). With 1 base removed from V and 5 bases from J, the gap between germline ends came to 14 bases.

V gene TRBV7-9 combines with J gene TRBJ2-2, with 8 bases aligning to TRBD1. The germline CDR1 and CDR2 sequences are SEHNR and FQNEAQ (reference sequence). Trimming removed 5 bases from V and 4 bases from J; junction bases left unmatched: 9. The CDR3 has 16 residues. CDR3 DNA sequence: TGTGCCAGCAGCCAGGGCGAGACAGGGGTCACCGGGGAGCTGTTTTTT. It translates to CASSQGETGVTGELFF.